This record concerns one TCR beta chain sequence. The data are from a study of T cells in Graves' hyperthyroidism and ophthalmopathy. Unmatched junction bases numbered 2, after V lost 2 bases and J lost 4 bases. The CDR3 covers 14 residues. The germline V gene has CDR1 MNHEY and CDR2 SVGAGI. There were TCR beta CDR3 regions amplified from RNA transcripts. The study used the HTBI primer set for a first-round RT-PCR of the TCR CDR3. TCRdb recomputed calls from the multiplex PCR reads with MiXCR, one row per CDR3 protein. The sample consists of about 710,000 distinct CDR3 sequences, around 15% of them appearing once.

The rearrangement joins TRBV6-5 to TRBJ2-5; 9 bases align to TRBD2. This clonotype was sampled from a man aged 18 to 30 with Graves' hyperthyroidism. Sequenced sample: blood. In DNA form, the CDR3 reads TGTGCCAGCAGTTACCCGCGGGAGGGAGAGACCCAGTACTTC. It translates to CASSYPREGETQYF.